The next 2 T cell receptor beta chains were all read from a single sample in a study of vaccination and CD4 T cells after COVID-19. Treatment specified: roughly nine-day PBMC culture with coronavirus spike peptide pools or control peptides (ViraFEST assay). For these TCRs, the target antigens are not known. The assay that was used to sequence DNA from cultured CD4+ T cells was the Oncomine TCR Beta short-read assay. One entry per CDR3 protein, called by TCRdb with MiXCR from the PCR reads. The data hold about 12,000 distinct CDR3 sequences, with roughly 59% observed a single time. The sequencing input was CD4+ T cells from blood, cultured in vitro. The receptors were sampled from a human donor who had recovered from COVID-19.

The DNA of the CDR3 is TGTGCCAGCAGCTCCCGCATTCGGACCTCAGACGAGCAGTACTTC. Translation: CASSSRIRTSDEQYF. This rearrangement joins TRBV11-1 to TRBJ2-7, with D unresolved. This CDR3 has 15 amino acids. The ends were cut back, 4 bases at V and 5 bases at J, with 18 bases in the middle. In germline, CDR1 is SGHAT, CDR2 FQDESV (reference sequence).

V is TRBV28 and J is TRBJ1-5, with a weak D call TRBD1 (6 bases). There are 14 residues in the CDR3. Germline CDR1 and CDR2: MDHEN and SYDVKM. V dropped 3 bases and J dropped 4 bases, with 10 bases sitting between them. CDR3 bases: TGTGCCAGCAGTTTCCTCACAGGGAATCAGCCCCAGCATTTT. Amino acids: CASSFLTGNQPQHF. The full variable domain, rest sourced from reference TRBV28 and TRBJ1-5, is DVKVTQSSRYLVKRTGEKVFLECVQDMDHENMFWYRQDPGLGLRLIYFSYDVKMKEKGDIPEGYSVSREKKERFSLILESASTNQTSMYLCASSFLTGNQPQHFGDGTRLSIL.